This TCR beta chain was found in a study of OX40 agonist ivuxolimab in advanced cancers. About the study: Six ivuxolimab dose levels, 0.01 to 10 mg/kg, were given intravenously every 2 weeks.

The V gene end was trimmed by 4 bases and the J gene end by 4 bases; junction bases not matched to a gene: 10. This CDR3 comprises 17 residues. Germline V lookup: CDR1 GTSNPN, CDR2 SVGIG (reference sequence). TCRdb's table, derived via immunoSEQ multiplex PCR, lists solely in-frame clones and lacks some. The sample has tens of thousands of clones, approximately 86% seen once; the top ten hold around 28%. The sequenced sample was CD4+ or CD8+ T cells sorted from blood, obtained in a trial of the OX40 agonist ivuxolimab. The V gene is TRBV30, the J gene TRBJ2-3; TRBD2 agrees at 14 bases. The source is an adult with an advanced solid tumor such as melanoma, head and neck, liver or kidney cancer. CDR3 nucleotide sequence: TGTGCCTGGATTAGACTAGCGGGAGGGCCCTCGTCAGATACGCAGTATTTT. This gives the protein CAWIRLAGGPSSDTQYF.